Included here is one T cell receptor (beta chain) sequence, with context. As yet, its antigen is unknown. The germline V gene has CDR1 KGHDR and CDR2 SFDVKD. The V gene end was trimmed by 7 bases and the J gene end by 5 bases; junction bases not matched to a gene: 9. The CDR3 is 14 residues long. The repertoire was sequenced with immunoSEQ multiplex PCR; TCRdb's copy has only in-frame clones and lacks some. The sample lists 200,000 to 250,000 clones, around 94% seen once, with roughly 1.8% in the top ten. This entry belongs to a study of T cell responses to AZD1222 COVID-19 vaccine. General study results and limits: Spike-wide vaccine-associated CD4 TCRs dominated at 160-218 and 743-854. Repertoire samples came only from after the peak T cell response.

This chain uses TRBV24-1 with TRBJ1-2, with 7 bases fitting TRBD1. The material was peripheral blood, obtained 28 days after the second dose of the MenACWY control vaccine. This clonotype originated in an adult who received the MenACWY meningococcal vaccine as a control. CDR3 protein: CATSSTGQLYGYTF. The CDR3 coding sequence is TGTGCCACCAGCTCTACGGGACAGCTATATGGCTACACCTTC.